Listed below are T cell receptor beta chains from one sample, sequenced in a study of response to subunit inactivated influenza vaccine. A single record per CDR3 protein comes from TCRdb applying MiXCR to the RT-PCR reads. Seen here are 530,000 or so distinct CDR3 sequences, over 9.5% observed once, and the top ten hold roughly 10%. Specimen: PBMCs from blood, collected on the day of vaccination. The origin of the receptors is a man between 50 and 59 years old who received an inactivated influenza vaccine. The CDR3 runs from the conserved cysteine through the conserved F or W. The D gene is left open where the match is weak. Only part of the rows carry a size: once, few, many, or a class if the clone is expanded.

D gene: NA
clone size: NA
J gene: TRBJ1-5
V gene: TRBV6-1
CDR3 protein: CASKTGFGVYQPQHF
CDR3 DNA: TGTGCCAGCAAAACAGGGTTTGGGGTTTATCAGCCCCAGCATTTT

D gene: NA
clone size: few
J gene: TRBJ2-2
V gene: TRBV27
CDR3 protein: CASSLAGGIRGTGELFF
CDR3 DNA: TGTGCCAGCAGTTTAGCTGGGGGCATCAGAGGCACCGGGGAGCTGTTTTTT

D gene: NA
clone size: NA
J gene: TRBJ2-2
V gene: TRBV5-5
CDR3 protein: CASSPRVSLAGELFF
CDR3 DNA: TGTGCCAGCAGCCCCCGGGTCTCGTTGGCCGGGGAGCTGTTTTTT

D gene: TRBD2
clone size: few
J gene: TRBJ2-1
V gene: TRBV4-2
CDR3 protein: CASSQETRLAGPGREQFF
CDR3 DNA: TGTGCCAGCAGCCAAGAGACCAGACTAGCGGGGCCGGGTCGGGAGCAGTTCTTC

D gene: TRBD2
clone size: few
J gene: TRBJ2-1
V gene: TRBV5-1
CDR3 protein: CASRTSGGNEQFF
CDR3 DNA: TGCGCCAGCCGGACTAGCGGGGGGAATGAGCAGTTCTTC

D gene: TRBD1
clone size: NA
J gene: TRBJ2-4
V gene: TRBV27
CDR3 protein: CASSQTGGWDIQYF
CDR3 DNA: TGTGCCAGCAGTCAAACAGGGGGCTGGGACATTCAGTACTTC

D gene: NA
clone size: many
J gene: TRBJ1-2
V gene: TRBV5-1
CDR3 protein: CASSSGSSKDGYTF
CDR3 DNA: TGCGCCAGCAGCTCGGGGTCCTCAAAGGATGGCTACACCTTC

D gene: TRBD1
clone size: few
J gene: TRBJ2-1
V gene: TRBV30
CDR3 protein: CALGTGSVEQFF
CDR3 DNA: TGTGCCCTTGGGACAGGGTCGGTTGAGCAGTTCTTC

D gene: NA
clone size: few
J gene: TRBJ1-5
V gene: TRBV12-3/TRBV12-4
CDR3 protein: CASSLGYGQPQHF
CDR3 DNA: TGTGCCAGCAGTTTAGGGTATGGCCAGCCCCAGCATTTT

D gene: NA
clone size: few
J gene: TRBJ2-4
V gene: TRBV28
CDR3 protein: CASSFTGQGIAKNIQYF
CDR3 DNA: TGTGCCAGCAGTTTTACGGGGCAGGGGATAGCCAAAAACATTCAGTACTTC

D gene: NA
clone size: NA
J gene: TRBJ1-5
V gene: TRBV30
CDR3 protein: CAWTGSTGYNQPQHF
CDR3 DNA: TGTGCCTGGACCGGCAGTACAGGTTACAATCAGCCCCAGCATTTT

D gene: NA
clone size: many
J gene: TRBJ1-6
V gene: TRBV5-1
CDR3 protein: CASSFRGDSPLHF
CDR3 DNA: TGCGCCAGCAGCTTTCGGGGGGATTCACCCCTCCACTTT

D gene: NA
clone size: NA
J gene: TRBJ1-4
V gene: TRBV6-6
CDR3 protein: CASRGPNEKLFF
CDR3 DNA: TGTGCCAGCAGGGGGCCTAATGAAAAACTGTTTTTT

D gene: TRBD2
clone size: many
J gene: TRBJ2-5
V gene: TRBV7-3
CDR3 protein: CASSPSGGQETQYF
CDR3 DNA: TGTGCCAGCTCCCCTAGCGGGGGTCAAGAGACCCAGTACTTC

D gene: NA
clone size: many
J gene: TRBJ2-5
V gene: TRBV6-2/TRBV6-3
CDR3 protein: CASSYSLETQYF
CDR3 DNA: TGTGCCAGCAGTTATTCCTTAGAGACCCAGTACTTC

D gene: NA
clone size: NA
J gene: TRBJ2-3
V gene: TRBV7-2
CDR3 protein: CASSPQGRGDTQYF
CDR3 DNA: TGTGCCAGCAGCCCCCAGGGGAGGGGAGATACGCAGTATTTT

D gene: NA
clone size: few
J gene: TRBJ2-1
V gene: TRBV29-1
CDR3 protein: CSGGGGDSSYNEQFF
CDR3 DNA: TGCAGCGGGGGAGGAGGGGACAGCTCCTACAATGAGCAGTTCTTC

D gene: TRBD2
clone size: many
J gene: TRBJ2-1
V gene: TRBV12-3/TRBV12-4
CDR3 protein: CASSLAGTKFF
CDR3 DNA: TGTGCCAGCAGTTTAGCAGGGACTAAGTTCTTC

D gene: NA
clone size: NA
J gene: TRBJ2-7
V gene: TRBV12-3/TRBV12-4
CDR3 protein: CASSSIGGRASYEQYF
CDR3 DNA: TGTGCCAGCAGCTCTATAGGCGGAAGGGCGTCCTACGAGCAGTACTTC

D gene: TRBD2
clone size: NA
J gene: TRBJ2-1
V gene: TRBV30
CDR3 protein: CAWSELAGGPVAYNEQFF
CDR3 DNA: TGTGCCTGGAGTGAACTAGCGGGAGGGCCGGTCGCCTACAATGAGCAGTTCTTC

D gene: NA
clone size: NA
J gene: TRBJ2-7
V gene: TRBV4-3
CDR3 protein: CASSQVAAGRLEQYF
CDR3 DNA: TGCGCCAGCAGCCAAGTTGCCGCAGGGCGACTCGAGCAGTACTTC

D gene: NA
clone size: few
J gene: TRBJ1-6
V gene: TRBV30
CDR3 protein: CAWSGGVNSPLHF
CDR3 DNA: TGTGCCTGGTCCGGAGGGGTTAATTCACCCCTCCACTTT

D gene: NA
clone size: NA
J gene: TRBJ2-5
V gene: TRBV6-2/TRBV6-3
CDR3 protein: CAASRTVQETQYF
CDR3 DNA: TGTGCCGCCAGTAGGACAGTACAAGAGACCCAGTACTTC

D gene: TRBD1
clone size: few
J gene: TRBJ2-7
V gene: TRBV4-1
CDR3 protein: CASSRTGERTYEQYF
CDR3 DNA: TGCGCCAGCAGCCGTACAGGGGAAAGGACCTACGAGCAGTACTTC

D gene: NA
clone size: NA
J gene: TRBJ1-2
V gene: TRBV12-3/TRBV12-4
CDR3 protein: CASSLAGGGDGYTF
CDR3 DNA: TGTGCCAGCAGTTTGGCGGGTGGGGGCGATGGCTACACCTTC

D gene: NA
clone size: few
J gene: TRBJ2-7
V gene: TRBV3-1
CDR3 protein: CASSPTGKVAEQYF
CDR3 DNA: TGTGCCAGCAGCCCTACCGGGAAGGTCGCCGAGCAGTACTTC

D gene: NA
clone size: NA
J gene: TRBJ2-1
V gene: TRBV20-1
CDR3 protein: CSARDQWAKSSYNEQFF
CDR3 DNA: TGCAGTGCTAGAGATCAGTGGGCCAAGAGCTCCTACAATGAGCAGTTCTTC

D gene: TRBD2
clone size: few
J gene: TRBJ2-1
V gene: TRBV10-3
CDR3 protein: CAISVGLAGGAERQFF
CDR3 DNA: TGTGCCATCAGTGTGGGTCTAGCGGGAGGGGCGGAGCGGCAGTTCTTC

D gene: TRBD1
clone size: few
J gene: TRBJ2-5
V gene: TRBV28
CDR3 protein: CASSRGQGAWETQYF
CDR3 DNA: TGTGCCAGCAGCCGGGGACAGGGGGCCTGGGAGACCCAGTACTTC

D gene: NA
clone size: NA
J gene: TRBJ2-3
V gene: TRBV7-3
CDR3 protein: CASSSQGVSATQYF
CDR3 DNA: TGTGCCAGCAGCTCCCAAGGAGTATCCGCTACGCAGTATTTT

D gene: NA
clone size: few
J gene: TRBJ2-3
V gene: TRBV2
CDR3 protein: CASSKGGAGDGDTQYF
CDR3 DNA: TGTGCCAGTTCCAAGGGGGGCGCTGGTGATGGAGATACGCAGTATTTT

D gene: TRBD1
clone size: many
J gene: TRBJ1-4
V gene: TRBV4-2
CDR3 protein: CASSLRSGGDEKLFF
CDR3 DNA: TGTGCCAGCAGCCTTCGCTCAGGGGGCGATGAAAAACTGTTTTTT

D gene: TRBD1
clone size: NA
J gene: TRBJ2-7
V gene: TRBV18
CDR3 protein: CASSPPVGPRDRTYEQYF
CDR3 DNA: TGTGCCAGCTCACCACCGGTGGGGCCCCGGGACAGAACCTACGAGCAGTACTTC

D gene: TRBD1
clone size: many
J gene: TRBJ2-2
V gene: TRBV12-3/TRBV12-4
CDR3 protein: CASSLTGGGELFF
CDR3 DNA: TGTGCCAGCAGTTTAACAGGGGGCGGGGAGCTGTTTTTT

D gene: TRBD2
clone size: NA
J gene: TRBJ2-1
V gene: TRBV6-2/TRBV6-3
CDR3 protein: CASSYSRRGSYNEQFF
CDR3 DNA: TGTGCCAGCAGTTACTCGAGGCGGGGGTCCTACAATGAGCAGTTCTTC

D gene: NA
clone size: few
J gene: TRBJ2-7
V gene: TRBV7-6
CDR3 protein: CASTLGTADYEQYF
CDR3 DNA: TGTGCCAGCACATTAGGGACGGCCGATTACGAGCAGTACTTC